The 5 T cell receptor beta chains listed next were all sequenced from one sample in a study of response to subunit inactivated influenza vaccine. TCRdb ran MiXCR on the RT-PCR reads and lists one entry per CDR3 protein. The table lists roughly 290,000 distinct CDR3 sequences, 20% to 25% of them singletons. This specimen consisted of PBMCs from blood, obtained less than 22 months after vaccination. These receptors were obtained from a man between 50 and 69 years old who received an inactivated influenza vaccine.

The V and J genes are TRBV12-3 or TRBV12-4 and TRBJ1-4, with D perhaps TRBD1 (5 bases). This CDR3 has 14 residues. Trimming left V 5 bases short and J 5 bases short, with 12 bases between. CDR3 sequence (DNA): TGTGCCAGCAGTCTAGGACACCAAAATGAAAAACTGTTTTTT. Translating it yields CASSLGHQNEKLFF.

Many counts were recorded for this clonotype. J is TRBJ2-5 and V is TRBV4-1; weak D call: TRBD2 (5 bases). Germline values: CDR1 MGHRA, CDR2 YSYEKL. The V end lost 3 bases, the J end lost 4 bases, and 21 bases lay between the germline ends. The CDR3 loop spans 17 amino acids. CDR3: CASSHPRSGGFGETQYF. CDR3 bases: TGCGCCAGCAGCCACCCCCGTTCAGGAGGATTCGGAGAGACCCAGTACTTC.

The V and J genes are TRBV12-3 or TRBV12-4 and TRBJ2-2; TRBD1 or TRBD2 may be the D gene (7 bases each). The CDR3 consists of 15 residues. V was shortened by 4 bases and J by 6 bases, with 15 bases between the two germline ends. This CDR3 reads CASSSQGGFAGELFF. The DNA of the CDR3 is TGTGCCAGCAGTTCCCAGGGGGGGTTTGCCGGGGAGCTGTTTTTT.

This clonotype was recorded a few times. The chain links TRBV10-3 to TRBJ2-2; 8 bases align to TRBD1. V lost 7 bases, J lost 3 bases, and 4 bases stayed unmatched. Germline V gene data show CDR1 as ENHRY and CDR2 as SYGVKD. The CDR3 consists of 14 residues. This chain's CDR3 is CAIMGQEYTGELFF. The CDR3 nucleotides are TGTGCCATCATGGGACAGGAGTACACCGGGGAGCTGTTTTTT.

This clonotype has a handful of counts. J is TRBJ1-6 and V is TRBV5-1, with unresolved D. CDR3 length: 15 amino acids. Trimming left V 4 bases short and J 7 bases short, with 15 bases between. Germline V gives CDR1 SGHRS, CDR2 YFSETQ. DNA for the CDR3: TGCGCCAGCAGCAGGGAGGCACTAACGAATTCACCCCTCCACTTT. Translated: CASSREALTNSPLHF.